The 28 T cell receptor beta chains reported below all come from one sample, sequenced in a study of beta chain features in type 1 diabetes. TCRB transcripts that were expressed got sequenced, as all of the isolated RNA had been reverse transcribed. Measured with immunoSEQ multiplex PCR; TCRdb has only the in-frame clones, and not every one. The sample consists of 250,000 to 300,000 clones, around 24% of them appearing once. No cognate antigen is known for these TCRs. Overall study findings and caveats: Moderately but significantly shorter TCRB CDR3s were found in Type 1 diabetes patients in all four CD4+ subsets.

The sample comprised naive CD4+ T cells from blood. The receptors were sampled from a woman in her 30s with type 1 diabetes.

This clone was recorded a few times. The gene calls are TRBV30 and TRBJ2-1; TRBD2 aligns across 10 bases. Looked up from germline, CDR1 is GTSNPN and CDR2 is SVGIG (reference sequence). V dropped 4 bases and J dropped 8; count of bases not matched to a gene: 2. The CDR3 is 12 residues long. In nucleotides, the CDR3 is TGTGCCTGGACTAGCGGGAGCCATGAGCAGTTCTTC. This gives the protein CAWTSGSHEQFF.

CDR3 in amino acids: CASVKAVGAHNEQFF. CDR3 nucleotide sequence: TGTGCCAGCGTAAAGGCCGTTGGGGCTCACAATGAGCAGTTCTTC. The gene calls are TRBV7-2 and TRBJ2-1; possibly TRBD1 for D (5 bases). Trimming pared 8 bases from V and 5 bases from J, leaving 19 bases between. Germline V gives CDR1 SGHTA, CDR2 FQGNSA. The CDR3 has 15 amino acids.

This rearrangement joins TRBV30 to TRBJ2-4; unclear D gene. V shed 0 bases and J shed 5 bases, with 8 bases lying between them. The CDR3 has 13 residues. Looked up from germline, CDR1 is GTSNPN and CDR2 is SVGIG (reference sequence). CDR3 amino acids: CAWSVTSQNIQYF. The CDR3 DNA follows: TGTGCCTGGAGTGTGACTTCCCAAAACATTCAGTACTTC.

This clone was seen only a few times. Other DNA sequences in the sample encode the same CDR3. The rearrangement links TRBV28 to TRBJ2-7; no definite D call. With 6 bases removed from V and 2 bases from J, the gap between germline ends came to 5 bases. The CDR3 runs to 11 residues. Looked up from germline, CDR1 is MDHEN and CDR2 is SYDVKM. CDR3 nucleotide sequence: TGTGCCAGCAGCTCCCCCTACGAGCAGTACTTC. Translated, it gives CASSSPYEQYF.

The rearrangement joins TRBV28 to TRBJ1-2; TRBD1 aligns across 9 bases. Looked up from germline, CDR1 is MDHEN and CDR2 is SYDVKM. Losses at the gene ends were 8 bases for V and 7 bases for J; bases not matched to a gene: 5. The CDR3 contains 12 residues. The CDR3 DNA sequence: TGTGCCAGCGAACAGGGGGCGGGTGGCTACACCTTC. It specifies CASEQGAGGYTF.

This chain links TRBV13 with TRBJ2-4; 12 bases are a match to TRBD1. The CDR3 sequence is 15 residues long. Germline CDR1 reads PRHDT; CDR2 reads FYEKMQ (reference sequence). The trim removed 0 bases at V and 10 bases at J, leaving 4 bases unmatched. The CDR3 DNA reads TGTGCCAGCAGCTTAGGCCGGGACAGGGGGCAAATTCAGTACTTC. It codes for CASSLGRDRGQIQYF.

The chain employs TRBV30 and TRBJ1-5, with TRBD1 identical over 11 bases. Germline trimming cut 3 bases from V and 8 bases from J; bases unmatched to any gene: 6. The CDR3 contains 14 residues. Germline V gene data show CDR1 as GTSNPN and CDR2 as SVGIG (reference sequence). The CDR3 coding sequence is TGTGCCTGGAGCAGGACAGGGGGCGGCGAGCCCCAGCATTTT. Its protein is CAWSRTGGGEPQHF.

This clone occurred a few times. This chain joins TRBV29-1 and TRBJ1-5; unclear D gene. CDR1 and CDR2 from the germline V gene are SQVTM and ANQGSEA. There are 14 residues in the CDR3. V lost 5 bases to trimming and J lost 0 bases, with 11 bases between them. The CDR3 protein is CSVTFGDSNQPQHF. Written as DNA, the CDR3 is TGCAGCGTTACGTTCGGGGATAGCAATCAGCCCCAGCATTTT. The full variable domain, its missing parts supplied by reference TRBV29-1 and TRBJ1-5, is SAVISQKPSRDICQRGTSLTIQCQVDSQVTMMFWYRQQPGQSLTLIATANQGSEATYESGFVIDKFPISRPNLTFSTLTVSNMSPEDSSIYLCSVTFGDSNQPQHFGDGTRLSIL.

This clone was counted between two and nine times. The rearrangement uses TRBV28 and TRBJ2-2, with a tentative D call TRBD2 (5 bases). Trimming stripped 7 bases from V and 1 base from J, with 10 bases between. CDR3 length: 14 amino acids. The germline CDR1 and CDR2 sequences are MDHEN and SYDVKM. The CDR3 DNA is TGTGCCAGCATCGGGGTACTGAACACCGGGGAGCTGTTTTTT. It is translated as CASIGVLNTGELFF. Full variable domain (outside the CDR3, taken from reference TRBV28 and TRBJ2-2): DVKVTQSSRYLVKRTGEKVFLECVQDMDHENMFWYRQDPGLGLRLIYFSYDVKMKEKGDIPEGYSVSREKKERFSLILESASTNQTSMYLCASIGVLNTGELFFGEGSRLTVL.

V gene TRBV4-2 combines with J gene TRBJ2-4; 11 positions agree with TRBD2. V shed 3 bases, J shed 0 bases, and the junction held 13 bases outside the gene matches. The CDR3 totals 20 residues. The germline V gene has CDR1 LGHNA and CDR2 YNFKEQ. In nucleotides, the CDR3 is TGTGCCAGCAGCCAGCCGGGACTAGCGGAGAGGGGGCTAGCCAAAAACATTCAGTACTTC. Translation gives CASSQPGLAERGLAKNIQYF.

In this sample, this clone turned up a few times. This chain links TRBV7-2 with TRBJ2-1; no reliable D call. The length of the CDR3 is 14 residues. V dropped 1 base and J dropped 0 bases, with 4 bases sitting between them. Germline lookup yields CDR1 SGHTA and CDR2 FQGNSA. In nucleotides, the CDR3 is TGTGCCAGCAGCTTAGGGAGCTCCTACAATGAGCAGTTCTTC. Its protein product is CASSLGSSYNEQFF.

The table lists this clone with a few counts. This rearrangement joins TRBV28 to TRBJ2-1; 9 bases fit TRBD2. The CDR3 runs to 16 residues. Germline CDR1 MDHEN, CDR2 SYDVKM. The V and J ends lost 6 bases and 7 bases, in that order; junction bases with no gene match: 13. The CDR3 sequence: CASSPGGAGGVNEQFF. The CDR3 DNA is TGTGCCAGCAGCCCCGGAGGAGCGGGAGGTGTGAATGAGCAGTTCTTC.

The chain links TRBV28 to TRBJ1-1; D unclear. The germline gives CDR1 MDHEN, CDR2 SYDVKM. The CDR3 length is 13 residues. V dropped 2 bases and J dropped 6 bases, with 10 bases sitting between them. CDR3: CASSLEYRSEAFF. The CDR3 DNA is TGTGCCAGCAGTTTAGAGTATCGTTCTGAAGCTTTCTTT.

CDR3: CASSVMAVDEQFF. CDR3 DNA: TGTGCCAGCAGTGTCATGGCGGTGGATGAGCAGTTCTTC. The chain has TRBV2 and TRBJ2-1; D is ambiguous. Germline CDR1 and CDR2: SNHLY and FYNNEI. The V gene lost 4 bases and the J gene lost 8 bases, with 12 bases spanning the gap. There are 13 residues in the CDR3.

In this sample, this clone turned up a few times. J is TRBJ2-1 and V is TRBV28, with unresolved D. This CDR3 region has 11 residues. Germline CDR1 is MDHEN and CDR2 is SYDVKM. V was clipped by 7 bases and J by 8 bases, with 9 bases between them. CDR3 nucleotides: TGTGCCAGCAAACTTAATCATGAGCAGTTCTTC. It yields the protein CASKLNHEQFF.

A few counts support this clone. The CDR3 spells CASSPGLAGEETQYF. The CDR3 region has the DNA TGTGCCAGCAGCCCGGGACTAGCGGGAGAGGAGACCCAGTACTTC. The gene calls are TRBV6-5 and TRBJ2-5; TRBD2 matches 14 bases. J lost 5 bases, V lost 6 bases, and 5 bases had no gene match. The CDR3 is 15 amino acids. The V gene's germline CDR1 is MNHEY and CDR2 SVGAGI.

This clone was detected only a few times. The chain has TRBV18 and TRBJ1-1; no definite D call. Germline V gene sequence: CDR1 KGHSH, CDR2 LQKENI. The CDR3 consists of 15 residues. Trimming left V 3 bases short and J 0 bases short, with 11 bases between. The CDR3 protein is CASSPSRGLNTEAFF. CDR3 DNA sequence: TGTGCCAGCTCACCCAGCCGAGGGTTGAACACTGAAGCTTTCTTT.

The J gene is TRBJ2-7, the V gene TRBV25-1; D is perhaps TRBD2 (6 bases). Germline V gene lookup returns CDR1 MGHDK and CDR2 SYGVNS. CDR3 length: 15 amino acids. V was clipped by 5 bases and J by 4 bases, with 18 bases between them. The CDR3 region has the DNA TGTGCCAGCAGTTGTCGCGGGGTGAGAAATTACGAGCAGTACTTC. Protein: CASSCRGVRNYEQYF.

This clone has more than one count but fewer than ten. This chain uses TRBV4-1 with TRBJ2-3; tentative D call: TRBD1 (6 bases). V was trimmed by 2 bases and J by 2 bases, leaving 23 bases between them. CDR1 MGHRA and CDR2 YSYEKL come from the germline V gene. The CDR3 extends over 19 amino acids. Here the CDR3 reads CASSQTLLHPTGDTDTQYF. The CDR3 DNA follows: TGCGCCAGCAGCCAAACACTCCTCCACCCGACAGGAGACACAGATACGCAGTATTTT.

A few counts support this clone. The chain uses TRBV27 and TRBJ1-2, with D unclear. The CDR3 spans 14 residues. CDR1 and CDR2 from the germline V gene are MNHEY and SMNVEV (reference sequence). V dropped 0 bases and J dropped 4 bases, with 9 bases sitting between them. CDR3 in DNA: TGTGCCAGCAGTTTATCGCACGGTATCTATGGCTACACCTTC. Translating it yields CASSLSHGIYGYTF.

The chain couples TRBV9 to TRBJ2-7, with 10 bases identical to TRBD2. The CDR3 has 17 amino acids. In germline, CDR1 is SGDLS, CDR2 YYNGEE. After removal of 0 bases from V and 2 bases from J, the junction contained 8 bases not matched to a gene. The CDR3 region is CASSVEGTSAGTYEQYF. CDR3 nucleotide sequence: TGTGCCAGCAGCGTAGAGGGGACTAGCGCGGGAACCTACGAGCAGTACTTC.

The chain joins TRBV5-1 to TRBJ2-1; 7 bases line up with TRBD2. V gave up 2 bases and J gave up 8 bases; unmatched junction bases: 1. Germline V CDR1 and CDR2: SGHRS, YFSETQ. This CDR3 is built from 12 residues. CDR3 bases: TGCGCCAGCAGCTTAGGGAGGGATGAGCAGTTCTTC. It encodes CASSLGRDEQFF.

For this clone: Different DNA sequences within this sample yield the same CDR3. The rearrangement uses TRBV15 and TRBJ2-3; 8 bases match TRBD1. Germline V CDR1 and CDR2: LNHNV, YYDKDF (reference sequence). The junction had 4 bases not matched to a gene; V was cut back by 1 base and J by 1 base. The CDR3 sequence is 16 residues long. CDR3 residues: CATSRGQGAGTDTQYF. CDR3 nucleotides: TGTGCCACCAGCAGAGGTCAGGGGGCTGGCACAGATACGCAGTATTTT.

This clone was counted a few times. The V gene is TRBV30, the J gene TRBJ1-4; D is ambiguous. Looked up from germline, CDR1 is GTSNPN and CDR2 is SVGIG (reference sequence). The CDR3 runs 14 residues. Trimming pared 0 bases from V and 1 base from J, leaving 6 bases between. The CDR3 DNA reads as TGTGCCTGGAGTGTTCACGGAACTAATGAAAAACTGTTTTTT. Translation gives CAWSVHGTNEKLFF.

This clone has only a few counts. V and J are TRBV6-5 and TRBJ2-7, with 8 bases fitting TRBD1. J lost 6 bases, V lost 0 bases, and 7 bases had no gene match. This CDR3 region has 15 residues. The germline V gene has CDR1 MNHEY and CDR2 SVGAGI. CDR3 protein: CASSYSGQGLSEQYF. As DNA, the CDR3 is TGTGCCAGCAGTTACTCAGGACAGGGACTGTCCGAGCAGTACTTC.

In this sample, this clone turned up a few times. J is TRBJ1-1 and V is TRBV29-1; D remains unclear. Germline values: CDR1 SQVTM, CDR2 ANQGSEA. The CDR3 consists of 10 residues. V dropped 5 bases and J dropped 7 bases, with 8 bases sitting between them. CDR3 residues: CSVLENEAFF. As DNA, the CDR3 is TGCAGCGTTCTAGAGAATGAAGCTTTCTTT.

This rearrangement joins TRBV29-1 to TRBJ2-3; D remains ambiguous. With 7 bases removed from V and 2 bases from J, the gap between germline ends came to 13 bases. CDR1 and CDR2 from the germline V gene are SQVTM and ANQGSEA. CDR3 size: 13 residues. The CDR3 DNA reads as TGCAGCGCTATACGAGGTCCCACAGATACGCAGTATTTT. Translation gives CSAIRGPTDTQYF.

This clone has more than one count but fewer than ten. CDR3 loop: CASSPQGGLSYEQYF. In DNA form, the CDR3 reads TGTGCCAGCAGTCCCCAGGGAGGATTGTCCTACGAGCAGTACTTC. This chain uses TRBV9 with TRBJ2-7; D perhaps matches TRBD2 (6 bases). The CDR3 length is 15 residues. Germline V gives CDR1 SGDLS, CDR2 YYNGEE. V lost 5 bases, J lost 1 base, and 16 bases lay in between.